This T cell receptor beta chain was captured in a study of T cell repertoires in cytomegalovirus infection. Study context: Indicated by public TCR beta signatures were CMV infection and matching HLA type. Study results and limitations: Cumulative frequency (of public TCR beta family members) identified carriers of CMV plus the relevant HLA.

This clonotype showed up just a few times. The antigen remains undetermined. A single record per CDR3 protein comes from TCRdb applying MiXCR to the reads. The sample gives fewer than 950,000 distinct CDR3 sequences, approximately 32% of which show up once; over 10% is in the top ten. This CDR3 contains 15 residues. V lost 3 bases, J lost 3 bases, and 12 bases lay in between. Per germline, CDR1 LNHDA and CDR2 SQIVND (reference sequence). The chain links TRBV19 to TRBJ1-5; D is unclear. This sequence was found in a human donor in good health (CMV status not recorded). Some clones in this sample may be carry-over from other donors' samples. The material was cultured CD8+ T cells from PBMCs, obtained from culture after CMV antigen stimulation. The CDR3 DNA reads TGTGCCAGTAGTATGTTTTCCACCAACAATCAGCCCCAGCATTTT. Its protein product is CASSMFSTNNQPQHF.